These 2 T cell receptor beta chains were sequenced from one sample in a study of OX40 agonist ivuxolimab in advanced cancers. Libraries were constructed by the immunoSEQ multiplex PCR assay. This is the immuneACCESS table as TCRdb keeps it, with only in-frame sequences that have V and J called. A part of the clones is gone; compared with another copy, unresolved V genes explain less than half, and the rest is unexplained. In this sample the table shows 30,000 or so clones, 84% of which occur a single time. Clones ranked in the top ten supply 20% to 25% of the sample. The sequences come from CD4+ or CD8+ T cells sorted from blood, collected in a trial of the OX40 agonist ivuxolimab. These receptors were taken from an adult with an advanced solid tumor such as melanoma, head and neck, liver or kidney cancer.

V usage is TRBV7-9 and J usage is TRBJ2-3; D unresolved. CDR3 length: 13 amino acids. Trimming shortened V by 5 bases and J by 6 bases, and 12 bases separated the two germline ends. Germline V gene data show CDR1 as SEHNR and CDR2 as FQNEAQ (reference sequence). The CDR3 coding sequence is TGTGCCAGCAGCGCCCTGGATGGGGATACGCAGTATTTT. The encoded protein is CASSALDGDTQYF.

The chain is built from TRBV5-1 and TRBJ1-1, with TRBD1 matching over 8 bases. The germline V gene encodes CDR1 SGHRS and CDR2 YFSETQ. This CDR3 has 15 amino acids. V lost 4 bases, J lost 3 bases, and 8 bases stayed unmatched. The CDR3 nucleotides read TGCGCCAGCAGCAGGAAACAGGGGGTAGACACTGAAGCTTTCTTT. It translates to CASSRKQGVDTEAFF.